The 10 T cell receptor beta chains below come from one sample, sequenced in a study of cytomegalovirus exposure and HLA in healthy donors. With 60 Vbeta and 13 Jbeta primers, the PCR was carried out. Sequencing used immunoSEQ multiplex PCR; TCRdb keeps in-frame clones, though not all of them. Altogether about 160,000 clones are present, 75% to 85% being singletons, with the ten largest covering about 4.7%. The sample was PBMCs. Receptor source: a man aged 25-45 years in good health and CMV-seronegative.

This chain links TRBV29-1 with TRBJ1-1; no firm D call. The CDR3 covers 11 residues. Looked up from germline, CDR1 is SQVTM and CDR2 is ANQGSEA. V was shortened by 3 bases and J by 7 bases, with 9 bases between the two germline ends. The CDR3 loop reads CSVEADLEAFF. The CDR3 nucleotides are TGCAGCGTTGAGGCAGATCTTGAAGCTTTCTTT. Using reference TRBV29-1 and TRBJ1-1 for the parts outside the CDR3, the full variable domain is SAVISQKPSRDICQRGTSLTIQCQVDSQVTMMFWYRQQPGQSLTLIATANQGSEATYESGFVIDKFPISRPNLTFSTLTVSNMSPEDSSIYLCSVEADLEAFFGQGTRLTVV.

This clone was seen only once. V gene TRBV30 combines with J gene TRBJ1-3; 8 bases align to TRBD1. The CDR3 length is 15 residues. Unmatched junction bases numbered 9, after V lost 4 bases and J lost 4 bases. CDR1 and CDR2 (germline): GTSNPN, SVGIG (reference sequence). This CDR3 reads CAWKWTGNAGNTIYF. The CDR3 nucleotides read TGTGCCTGGAAGTGGACAGGGAACGCCGGAAACACCATATATTTT.

This chain's CDR3 is CASSYISGSSEQYF. The CDR3 DNA reads TGTGCCAGCAGTTACATCTCGGGGAGCTCCGAGCAGTACTTC. The chain combines TRBV27 with TRBJ2-7; tentatively, D is TRBD2 (5 bases). The CDR3 consists of 14 residues. Germline V gives CDR1 MNHEY, CDR2 SMNVEV (reference sequence). The ends were cut back, 4 bases at V and 6 bases at J, with 16 bases in the middle.

This chain joins TRBV30 and TRBJ1-2; no clear D gene. The germline V gene has CDR1 GTSNPN and CDR2 SVGIG (reference sequence). V lost 0 bases and J lost 8, with 10 bases in between. CDR3 length equals 12 residues. For the CDR3, the DNA is TGTGCCTGGAGTGTAGGAGCGAGGGGCTACACCTTC. Its protein is CAWSVGARGYTF.

This rearrangement joins TRBV28 to TRBJ2-5; 10 bases fit TRBD1. Matching the DNA end better, TRBJ2-7 makes the J call doubtful. The CDR3 is made up of 15 amino acids. Germline V gene data show CDR1 as MDHEN and CDR2 as SYDVKM. CDR3 in amino acids: CASSSHGTGAYEQYF. The CDR3 DNA reads as TGTGCCAGCAGTTCGCACGGGACAGGGGCCTACGAGCAGTACTTC.

The chain links TRBV12-5 to TRBJ1-1; 8 bases are a match to TRBD1. The CDR3 contains 16 residues. V was clipped by 1 base and J by 4 bases; unmatched bases: 8. Germline V gene lookup returns CDR1 LGHNT and CDR2 FRNRAP. The DNA for the CDR3 is TGTGCTAGTGGTTTGGGAGGGGCAGGGGGCATCACTGAAGCTTTCTTT. Translation gives CASGLGGAGGITEAFF.

CDR3 residues: CSVAGLPNTEAFF. The CDR3 DNA sequence: TGCAGCGTCGCGGGACTTCCGAACACTGAAGCTTTCTTT. This chain links TRBV29-1 with TRBJ1-1; D is possibly TRBD1 (5 bases). This CDR3 has 13 amino acids. Trimming shortened V by 6 bases and J by 1 base, and 12 bases separated the two germline ends. From germline, CDR1 is SQVTM and CDR2 ANQGSEA.

V gene TRBV27 combines with J gene TRBJ1-4, with D unclear. CDR1 and CDR2 from the germline V gene are MNHEY and SMNVEV (reference sequence). Trimming cost V 1 base and J 1 base, with 10 bases left between them. This CDR3 spans 16 amino acids. In nucleotides, the CDR3 is TGTGCCAGCAGTTTATGGGCAGGCGTAACTAATGAAAAACTGTTTTTT. It specifies CASSLWAGVTNEKLFF.

The rearrangement joins TRBV5-8 to TRBJ2-5, with D uncertain. The J call could be wrong; TRBJ2-7 is a better fit for the DNA end. In germline, CDR1 is SGHTS, CDR2 YDEGEE. This CDR3 region has 13 residues. CDR3 residues: CASSLTGPYEQYF. The CDR3, as DNA: TGTGCCAGCAGCTTAACCGGTCCCTACGAGCAGTACTTC.

This chain uses TRBV27 with TRBJ1-6, with D possibly TRBD1 on 5 matching bases. CDR1 is MNHEY and CDR2 is SMNVEV in the germline V gene (reference sequence). Trimming removed 4 bases from V and 9 bases from J, with 13 bases in between. The CDR3 runs to 14 residues. The DNA of the CDR3 is TGTGCCAGCAGTTACGTCAGGGTCGGTTCACCCCTCCACTTT. This encodes CASSYVRVGSPLHF.